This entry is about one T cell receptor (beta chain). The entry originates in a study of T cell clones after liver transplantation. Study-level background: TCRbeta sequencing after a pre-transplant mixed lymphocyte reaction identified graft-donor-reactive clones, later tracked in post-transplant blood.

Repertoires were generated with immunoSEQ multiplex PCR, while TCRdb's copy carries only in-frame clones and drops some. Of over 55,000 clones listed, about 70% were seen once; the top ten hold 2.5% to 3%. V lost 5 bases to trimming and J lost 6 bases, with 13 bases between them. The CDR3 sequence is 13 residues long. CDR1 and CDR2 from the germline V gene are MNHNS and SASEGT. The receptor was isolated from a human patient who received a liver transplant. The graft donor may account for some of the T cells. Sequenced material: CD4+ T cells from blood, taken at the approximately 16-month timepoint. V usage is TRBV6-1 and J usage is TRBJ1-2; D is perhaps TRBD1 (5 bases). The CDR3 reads CASSRGGRDGYTF. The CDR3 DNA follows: TGTGCCAGCAGTAGGGGCGGACGGGATGGCTACACCTTC.